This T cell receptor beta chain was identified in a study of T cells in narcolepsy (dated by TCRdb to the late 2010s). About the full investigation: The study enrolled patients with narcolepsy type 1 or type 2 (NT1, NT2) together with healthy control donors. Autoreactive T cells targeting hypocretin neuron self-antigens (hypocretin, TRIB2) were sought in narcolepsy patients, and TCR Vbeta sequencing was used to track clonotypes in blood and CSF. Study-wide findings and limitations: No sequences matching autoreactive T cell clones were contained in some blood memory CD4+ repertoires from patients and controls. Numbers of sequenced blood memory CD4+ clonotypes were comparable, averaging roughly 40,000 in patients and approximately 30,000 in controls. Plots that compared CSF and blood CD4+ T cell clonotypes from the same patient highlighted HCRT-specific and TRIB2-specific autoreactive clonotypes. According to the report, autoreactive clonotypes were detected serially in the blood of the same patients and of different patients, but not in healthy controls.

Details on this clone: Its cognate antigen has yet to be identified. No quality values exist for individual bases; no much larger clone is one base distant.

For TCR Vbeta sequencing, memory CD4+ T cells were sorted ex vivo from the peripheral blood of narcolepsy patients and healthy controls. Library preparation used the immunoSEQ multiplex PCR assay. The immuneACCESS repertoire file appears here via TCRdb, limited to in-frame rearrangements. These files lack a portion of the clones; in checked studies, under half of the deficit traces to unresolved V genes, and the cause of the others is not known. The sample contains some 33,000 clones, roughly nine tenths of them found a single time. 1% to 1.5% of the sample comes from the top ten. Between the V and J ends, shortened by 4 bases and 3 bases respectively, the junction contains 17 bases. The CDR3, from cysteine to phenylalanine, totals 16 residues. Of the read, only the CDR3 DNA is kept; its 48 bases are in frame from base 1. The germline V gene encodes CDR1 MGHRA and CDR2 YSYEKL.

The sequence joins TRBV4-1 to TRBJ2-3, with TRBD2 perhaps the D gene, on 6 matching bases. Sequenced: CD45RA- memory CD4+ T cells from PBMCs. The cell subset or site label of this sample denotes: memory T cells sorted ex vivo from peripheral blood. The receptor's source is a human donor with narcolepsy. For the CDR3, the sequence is CASSLYGASATDTQYF. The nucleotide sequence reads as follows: TGCGCCAGCAGCCTATATGGGGCTAGCGCGACAGATACGCAGTATTTT.